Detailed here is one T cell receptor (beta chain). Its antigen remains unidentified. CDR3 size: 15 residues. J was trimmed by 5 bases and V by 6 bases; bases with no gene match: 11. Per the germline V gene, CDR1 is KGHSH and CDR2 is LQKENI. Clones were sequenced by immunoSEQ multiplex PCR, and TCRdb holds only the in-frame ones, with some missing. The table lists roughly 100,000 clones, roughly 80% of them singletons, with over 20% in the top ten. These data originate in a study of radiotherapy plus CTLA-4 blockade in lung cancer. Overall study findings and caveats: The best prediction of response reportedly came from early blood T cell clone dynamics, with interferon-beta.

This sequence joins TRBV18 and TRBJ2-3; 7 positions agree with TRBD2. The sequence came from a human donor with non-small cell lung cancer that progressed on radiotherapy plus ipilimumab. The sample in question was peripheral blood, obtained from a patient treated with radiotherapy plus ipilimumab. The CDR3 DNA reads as TGTGCCAGCTCGCGATCTAGCGGAGGAAGAGATACGCAGTATTTT. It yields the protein CASSRSSGGRDTQYF.